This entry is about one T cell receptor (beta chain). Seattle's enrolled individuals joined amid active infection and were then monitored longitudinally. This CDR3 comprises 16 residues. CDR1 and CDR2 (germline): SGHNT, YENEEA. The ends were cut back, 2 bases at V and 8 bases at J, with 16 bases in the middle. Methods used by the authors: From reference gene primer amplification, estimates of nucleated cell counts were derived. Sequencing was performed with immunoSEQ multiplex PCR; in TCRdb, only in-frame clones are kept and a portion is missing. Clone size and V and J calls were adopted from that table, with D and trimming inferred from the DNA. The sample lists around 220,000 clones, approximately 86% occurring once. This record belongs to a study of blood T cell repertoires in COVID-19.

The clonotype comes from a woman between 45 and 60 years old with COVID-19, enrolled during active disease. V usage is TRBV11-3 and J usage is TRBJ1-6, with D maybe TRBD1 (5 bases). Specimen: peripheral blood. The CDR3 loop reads CASSLRGGQGHSPLHF. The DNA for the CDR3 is TGTGCCAGCAGCTTAAGGGGAGGCCAGGGCCATTCACCCCTCCACTTT.